The 30 T cell receptor beta chains given below trace back to one sample, sequenced in a study of T cells after yellow fever vaccination. TCRdb used MiXCR to reprocess the 5' RACE reads, holding one entry per CDR3 protein. The profile shows some 290,000 distinct CDR3 sequences, about 10% of them singletons. The source was CD4+ T cells sorted from PBMCs, collected 45 days after the yellow fever booster vaccination. These receptors were obtained from a young man who received the YFV17D yellow fever vaccine.

This clonotype showed up many times. The J gene is TRBJ2-1, the V gene TRBV5-1; 9 positions agree with TRBD1. CDR1 is SGHRS, CDR2 YFSETQ, per germline. Trimming took 4 bases from V and 6 from J; bases not matched to a gene: 5. The CDR3 runs to 14 residues. Here the CDR3 DNA reads TGCGCCAGCAGCCGGGACAGGGTCCCCAATGAGCAGTTCTTC. Translated, it gives CASSRDRVPNEQFF.

The DNA of the CDR3 is TGTGCCATCAGTGGATTGGGACAGGGGGGAGAGACCCAGTACTTC. Its translation is CAISGLGQGGETQYF. The V and J genes are TRBV10-3 and TRBJ2-5; 11 positions match TRBD1. Germline V gives CDR1 ENHRY, CDR2 SYGVKD. The V gene end was trimmed by 4 bases and the J gene end by 4 bases; junction bases not matched to a gene: 5. This CDR3 has 15 amino acids.

This clonotype was detected only a few times. V and J are TRBV6-1 and TRBJ2-2; possible D gene TRBD2, 7 bases. The V and J ends lost 11 bases and 4 bases respectively, with 23 bases between them. This CDR3 is 16 amino acids long. Germline V lookup: CDR1 MNHNS, CDR2 SASEGT. The CDR3: CASGGQGRGGTGELFF. The DNA of the CDR3 is TGTGCCTCCGGGGGGCAGGGTCGAGGCGGCACCGGGGAGCTGTTTTTT.

This clonotype was seen a handful of times. This rearrangement joins TRBV2 to TRBJ2-5, with 7 bases identical to TRBD1. Trimming at V came to 4 bases and at J to 2 bases, leaving 4 bases not matched to a gene. The CDR3 is 14 residues long. The germline CDR1 and CDR2 sequences are SNHLY and FYNNEI. The CDR3 DNA reads TGTGCCAGCAGTGGGGGACAGTGGCAAGAGACCCAGTACTTC. Translation: CASSGGQWQETQYF.

The chain couples TRBV27 to TRBJ1-2, with 12 nucleotides matching TRBD1. Trimming removed 5 bases from V and 7 bases from J; junction bases left unmatched: 5. The CDR3 contains 14 residues. Germline CDR1 reads MNHEY; CDR2 reads SMNVEV (reference sequence). The chain's CDR3 is CASSPLGQGAGYTF. In DNA form, the CDR3 reads TGTGCCAGCAGTCCCCTGGGACAGGGGGCTGGCTACACCTTC.

DNA for the CDR3: TGTGCCAGCAGCTTGGGACGGCCCGGGACGTACCAAGAGACCCAGTACTTC. Protein product: CASSLGRPGTYQETQYF. This rearrangement joins TRBV7-9 to TRBJ2-5; D may correspond to TRBD1 or TRBD2 (5 bases each). Germline loops: CDR1 SEHNR, CDR2 FQNEAQ (reference sequence). The CDR3 has 17 amino acids. V was clipped by 3 bases and J by 0 bases, with 17 bases between them. The variable domain in full, with the rest retrieved from reference TRBV7-9 and TRBJ2-5, is DTGVSQNPRHKITKRGQNVTFRCDPISEHNRLYWYRQTLGQGPEFLTYFQNEAQLEKSRLLSDRFSAERPKGSFSTLEIQRTEQGDSAMYLCASSLGRPGTYQETQYFGPGTRLLVL.

The chain couples TRBV14 to TRBJ2-3, with D uncertain. Looked up from germline, CDR1 is SGHDN and CDR2 is FVKESK. The CDR3 length is 14 residues. V shed 3 bases and J shed 4 bases, with 11 bases lying between them. CDR3 in amino acids: CASSQATWSDTQYF. The DNA of the CDR3 is TGTGCCAGCAGCCAGGCTACCTGGTCAGATACGCAGTATTTT.

This chain links TRBV19 with TRBJ2-5; 12 positions agree with TRBD1. Germline V gives CDR1 LNHDA, CDR2 SQIVND (reference sequence). The ends lost 4 bases at V and 5 bases at J; junction bases unmatched: 5. The CDR3 covers 15 residues. The CDR3 nucleotides read TGTGCCAGTAGTAGGGGGACAGGGGGCGCTGAGACCCAGTACTTC. Residues: CASSRGTGGAETQYF.

This clonotype has only a few counts. This chain joins TRBV10-3 and TRBJ2-2, with 8 bases fitting TRBD2. CDR1 is ENHRY, CDR2 SYGVKD, per germline. The V gene end was trimmed by 10 bases and the J gene end by 6 bases; junction bases not matched to a gene: 10. The CDR3 extends over 14 amino acids. In nucleotides, the CDR3 is TGTGCCAACGGAGCCGGGGGGGCTCCCGGGGAGCTGTTTTTT. It codes for CANGAGGAPGELFF.

This clonotype was counted between two and nine times. This chain's CDR3 is CSARLRGTNTGELFF. CDR3 sequence (DNA): TGCAGTGCTAGACTACGGGGGACGAACACCGGGGAGCTGTTTTTT. V and J are TRBV20-1 and TRBJ2-2; possibly TRBD2 for D (6 bases). Trimming took 2 bases from V and 0 from J, leaving 10 bases between them. The CDR3 has 15 amino acids. Germline V gives CDR1 DFQATT, CDR2 SNEGSKA (reference sequence).

The gene calls are TRBV5-1 and TRBJ2-3, with D unresolved. The V end was cut by 1 base, the J end by 3 bases, with 12 bases between. The CDR3 runs 15 residues. From germline, CDR1 is SGHRS and CDR2 YFSETQ. CDR3: CASSLSKRITDTQYF. The CDR3 DNA is TGCGCCAGCAGCTTGAGTAAGAGAATTACAGATACGCAGTATTTT.

This clonotype was seen a handful of times. The genes are TRBV7-3 and TRBJ2-1; maybe TRBD1 (6 bases). Trimming took 3 bases from V and 3 from J, leaving 12 bases between them. Per germline, CDR1 SGHTA and CDR2 FQGTGA. The CDR3 covers 15 residues. The CDR3 region is CASSFTGTRYNEQFF. The DNA for the CDR3 is TGTGCCAGCAGCTTTACCGGGACACGCTACAATGAGCAGTTCTTC.

This clonotype appeared a few times. The chain links TRBV6-6 to TRBJ2-4; D unclear. The CDR3 is 10 residues long. CDR1 MNHNY and CDR2 SVGAGI come from the germline V gene (reference sequence). The ends were cut back, 10 bases at V and 6 bases at J, with 7 bases in the middle. The CDR3 bases are TGTGCCACTGGCCTAAACATTCAGTACTTC. This translates into CATGLNIQYF.

This clonotype was counted a few times. The CDR3 protein is CAIRVEGDSSYNEQFF. The CDR3 nucleotides are TGTGCCATCAGGGTCGAAGGGGATAGCTCCTACAATGAGCAGTTCTTC. The chain combines TRBV10-3 with TRBJ2-1; maybe TRBD1 (5 bases). The CDR3 is 16 amino acids. The germline V gene has CDR1 ENHRY and CDR2 SYGVKD. Trimming pared 6 bases from V and 0 bases from J, leaving 15 bases between.

This clonotype was recorded many times. CDR3 DNA sequence: TGCAGCGTTACACAGGGTGGCGAGCAGTACGTC. This sequence encodes CSVTQGGEQYV. The chain carries TRBV29-1 and TRBJ2-7; possible D gene TRBD1, 6 bases. This CDR3 has 11 residues. The germline V and J ends were trimmed by 5 bases and 6 bases, with 11 bases remaining between them. Germline V CDR1 and CDR2: SQVTM, ANQGSEA.

The chain joins TRBV4-3 to TRBJ2-3; 7 nucleotides match TRBD1. V shed 4 bases, J shed 11 bases, and the junction held 12 bases outside the gene matches. Germline-derived CDR1 and CDR2 are LGHNA and YSLEER. The length of the CDR3 is 14 residues. The CDR3 sequence: CASSLRAGGYGQYF. DNA of the CDR3: TGCGCCAGCAGCCTCCGGGCAGGGGGATATGGGCAGTATTTT.

This chain links TRBV3-1 with TRBJ2-4; D ambiguous. Trimming removed 1 base at V and 2 bases at J, with 0 bases between. CDR3 length: 12 residues. CDR1 is LGHDT, CDR2 YNNKEL, per germline (reference sequence). The CDR3 DNA sequence: TGTGCCAGCAGCCAAGCCAAAAACATTCAGTACTTC. It codes for CASSQAKNIQYF.

V is TRBV5-1 and J is TRBJ2-7; 8 nucleotides match TRBD2. The CDR3 has 14 residues. Per germline, CDR1 SGHRS and CDR2 YFSETQ. V dropped 2 bases and J dropped 4; count of bases not matched to a gene: 5. The CDR3: CASSFSGVTYEQYF. The CDR3 nucleotides are TGCGCCAGCAGCTTTAGCGGGGTTACGTACGAGCAGTACTTC.

The gene calls are TRBV4-1 and TRBJ2-5; 11 bases agree with TRBD2. V gave up 3 bases and J gave up 3 bases; unmatched junction bases: 6. The V gene's germline CDR1 is MGHRA and CDR2 YSYEKL. The CDR3 contains 16 residues. CDR3 sequence reads: CASSQAGLAGKETQYF. CDR3 in DNA: TGCGCCAGCAGCCAGGCAGGACTAGCGGGTAAAGAGACCCAGTACTTC.

Only a few counts were recorded for this clonotype. This chain joins TRBV12-5 and TRBJ1-2; D gene uncertain. The CDR3 length is 13 residues. V lost 0 bases to trimming and J lost 5 bases, with 7 bases between them. The germline gives CDR1 LGHNT, CDR2 FRNRAP. CDR3 sequence (DNA): TGTGCTAGTGGTTTGGTGGCACCTTATGGCTACACCTTC. It codes for CASGLVAPYGYTF.

There are a few counts of this clonotype. V and J are TRBV7-3 and TRBJ1-4; 9 nucleotides align to TRBD1. J gave up 3 bases and V 5 bases, and 4 bases lay outside the gene matches. The CDR3 is made up of 15 amino acids. From germline, CDR1 is SGHTA and CDR2 FQGTGA. The CDR3 sequence is CASSQTGGSNEKLFF. As DNA, the CDR3 is TGTGCCAGCAGCCAAACAGGGGGCTCTAATGAAAAACTGTTTTTT.

Ten or more counts support this clonotype. The chain is built from TRBV7-9 and TRBJ1-1; the D is unclear. V lost 3 bases to trimming and J lost 3 bases, with 5 bases between them. Looked up from germline, CDR1 is SEHNR and CDR2 is FQNEAQ (reference sequence). This CDR3 contains 12 residues. In nucleotides, the CDR3 is TGTGCCAGCAGCTTGGTTGACACTGAAGCTTTCTTT. As protein: CASSLVDTEAFF. Complete variable domain (other parts from reference TRBV7-9 and TRBJ1-1): DTGVSQNPRHKITKRGQNVTFRCDPISEHNRLYWYRQTLGQGPEFLTYFQNEAQLEKSRLLSDRFSAERPKGSFSTLEIQRTEQGDSAMYLCASSLVDTEAFFGQGTRLTVV.

The chain joins TRBV5-8 to TRBJ2-5; 8 nucleotides match TRBD2. J gave up 3 bases and V 7 bases, and 11 bases lay outside the gene matches. Germline V CDR1 and CDR2: SGHTS, YDEGEE. The CDR3 length is 15 residues. CDR3 region: CASGSRGVTKETQYF. The CDR3 bases are TGTGCCAGCGGTTCGCGGGGGGTCACAAAAGAGACCCAGTACTTC.

This clonotype was recorded a few times. V and J are TRBV11-1 and TRBJ1-1, with D possibly being TRBD1 (6 bases). V lost 10 bases and J lost 0, with 18 bases in between. From germline, CDR1 is SGHAT and CDR2 FQDESV (reference sequence). This CDR3 spans 15 amino acids. In DNA form, the CDR3 reads TGTGCCACTGCCTTAAACGGACAGATGAACACTGAAGCTTTCTTT. As protein: CATALNGQMNTEAFF.

This clonotype came up a few times. The chain recombines TRBV6-2 or TRBV6-3 with TRBJ2-3; the match to TRBD2 covers 8 bases. Per germline, CDR1 MNHEY and CDR2 SVGEGT. This CDR3 is 16 amino acids long. V lost 7 bases, J lost 3 bases, and 12 bases stayed unmatched. The CDR3 bases are TGTGCCAGCACCGAGCGGGGGCCAATAGGGACAGATACGCAGTATTTT. Translated: CASTERGPIGTDTQYF.

This rearrangement joins TRBV4-3 to TRBJ2-7, with TRBD2 as a possible D gene (5 bases). The CDR3 length is 15 residues. The V gene lost 4 bases and the J gene lost 6 bases, with 19 bases spanning the gap. The V gene's germline CDR1 is LGHNA and CDR2 YSLEER. Written as DNA, the CDR3 is TGCGCCAGCAGCCCCGGTTGGAGCGGTGCCCTCGAGCAGTACTTC. Encoded protein: CASSPGWSGALEQYF.

This clonotype was seen a handful of times. This rearrangement joins TRBV7-2 to TRBJ2-5; TRBD2 is a possible D gene (6 bases). Trimming shortened V by 5 bases and J by 5 bases, and 21 bases separated the two germline ends. CDR1 and CDR2 (germline): SGHTA, FQGNSA. The CDR3 loop spans 16 amino acids. As DNA, the CDR3 is TGTGCCAGCAGCACGCGCCGGGACTTGAGGGTGGAGACCCAGTACTTC. Protein: CASSTRRDLRVETQYF.

The chain recombines TRBV20-1 with TRBJ2-7, with D tentatively TRBD2 (6 bases). The germline V gene has CDR1 DFQATT and CDR2 SNEGSKA (reference sequence). Trimming took 1 base from V and 7 from J, leaving 23 bases between them. CDR3 length: 16 amino acids. CDR3 nucleotide sequence: TGCAGTGCTAGAGTGGCGAGGGGACGAGGCGGACTAGAGCAGTACTTC. This translates into CSARVARGRGGLEQYF.

This clonotype was counted only a few times. J is TRBJ2-3 and V is TRBV28, with D possibly TRBD1 on 6 matching bases. The CDR3 has 14 residues. V was cut by 4 bases and J by 6 bases, with 14 bases left in between. Germline V CDR1 and CDR2: MDHEN, SYDVKM. CDR3 sequence: CASSSGVSRDTQYF. The DNA for the CDR3 is TGTGCCAGCAGTTCAGGGGTCTCGAGGGATACGCAGTATTTT.

This clonotype was counted only a few times. The CDR3 nucleotides are TGCAGTGCTAGGTCCGCCTACACCGGGGAGCTGTTTTTT. Protein sequence: CSARSAYTGELFF. The chain has TRBV20-1 and TRBJ2-2, with D unclear. Germline assignment: CDR1 DFQATT and CDR2 SNEGSKA (reference sequence). V was clipped by 3 bases and J by 3 bases, with 8 bases between them. This CDR3 is built from 13 residues.